The T cell receptor beta chain under discussion was sequenced for a study of blood T cell repertoires in COVID-19. On the study more broadly: Samples taken during acute and convalescent COVID-19 were collected in the United States, Italy and Spain. Nucleic acid was either cDNA or gDNA, and it came from T cells, B-cell-depleted T cells, or PBMCs.

Looked up from germline, CDR1 is SGHRS and CDR2 is YFSETQ. V was pared by 4 bases and J by 10 bases, with 7 bases of the junction left unmatched. The CDR3 runs to 14 residues. Authors' analysis steps: Scientists estimated how many nucleated cells there were by amplifying reference gene primers. Profiled with immunoSEQ multiplex PCR; TCRdb holds only in-frame clones, not every one. Clone size and V and J calls were adopted from that table, with D and trimming inferred from the DNA. The sample has under 100,000 clones, 87% seen once; the top ten hold around 14%. Sequences were obtained from peripheral blood. V is TRBV5-1 and J is TRBJ1-6; 8 bases agree with TRBD1. The receptor was derived from a male donor with acute or convalescent COVID-19. CDR3 nucleotide sequence: TGCGCCAGCAGCACCTCGGACAGGGACTCACCCCTCCACTTT. Protein sequence: CASSTSDRDSPLHF.